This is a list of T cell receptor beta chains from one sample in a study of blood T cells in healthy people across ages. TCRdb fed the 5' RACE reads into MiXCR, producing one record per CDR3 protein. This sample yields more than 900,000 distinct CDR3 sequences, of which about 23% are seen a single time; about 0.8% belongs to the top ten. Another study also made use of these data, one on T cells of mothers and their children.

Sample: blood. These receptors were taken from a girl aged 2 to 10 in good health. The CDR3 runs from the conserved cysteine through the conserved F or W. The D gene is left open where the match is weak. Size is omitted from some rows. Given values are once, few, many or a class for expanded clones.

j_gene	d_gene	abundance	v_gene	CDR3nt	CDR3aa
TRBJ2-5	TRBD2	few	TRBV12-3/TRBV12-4	TGTGCCAGCAGGACGGGACTAGGAGCGGGGGAGACCCAGTACTTC	CASRTGLGAGETQYF
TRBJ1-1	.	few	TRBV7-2	TGTGCCAGCAGCTTAGCGCGGCGGGTCGGCACTGAAGCTTTCTTT	CASSLARRVGTEAFF
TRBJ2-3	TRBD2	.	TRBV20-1	TGCAGTGCCCCACACGGGACTACTAGCACAGATACGCAGTATTTT	CSAPHGTTSTDTQYF
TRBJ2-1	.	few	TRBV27	TGTGCCAGCAGTTTGACAGCATTGCTCTACAATGAGCAGTTCTTC	CASSLTALLYNEQFF
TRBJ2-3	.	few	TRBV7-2	TGTGCCAGCAGCTTAGGTACTTCCAGGGCAGATACGCAGTATTTT	CASSLGTSRADTQYF
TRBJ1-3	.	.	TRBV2	TGTGCCAGCAGTGCTGACGGTCTCTCTGGAAACACCATATATTTT	CASSADGLSGNTIYF
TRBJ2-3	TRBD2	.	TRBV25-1	TGTGCCAGCAGTGAATTCGGGATAGCGGGGGTCACAGATACGCAGTATTTT	CASSEFGIAGVTDTQYF
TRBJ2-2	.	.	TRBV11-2	TGTGCCAGCAGCTTATTGCGTGGAGGAGGGGAGCTGTTTTTT	CASSLLRGGGELFF
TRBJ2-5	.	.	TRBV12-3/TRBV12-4	TGTGCCAGCACCATTCCGGGAACACAAGAGACCCAGTACTTC	CASTIPGTQETQYF
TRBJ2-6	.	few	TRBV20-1	TGCAGTGCTGCTAACTTCTCGGGGAGAGCCGGGGCCAACGTCCTGACTTTC	CSAANFSGRAGANVLTF
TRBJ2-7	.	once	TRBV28	TGTGCCAGCAGTTTTGTTAGGGGGTTGTTAGCGTACGAGCAGTACTTC	CASSFVRGLLAYEQYF
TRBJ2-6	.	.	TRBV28	TGTGCCAGCAGCGAATGGCCTATCTCTGGGGCCAACGTCCTGACTTTC	CASSEWPISGANVLTF
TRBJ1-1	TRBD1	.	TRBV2	TGTGCCAGCACAGGGACAGGGGGCTTGGACACTGAAGCTTTCTTT	CASTGTGGLDTEAFF
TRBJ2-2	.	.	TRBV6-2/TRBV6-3	TGTGCCAGCAGTTACCCGGGGACGAACACCGGGGAGCTGTTTTTT	CASSYPGTNTGELFF
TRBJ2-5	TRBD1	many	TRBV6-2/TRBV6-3	TGTGCCAGCAGTACAAGACAGGGCGGCGAGACCCAGTACTTC	CASSTRQGGETQYF
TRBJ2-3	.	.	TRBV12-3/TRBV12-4	TGTGCCAGCAGTTTAGGTAGCGTGACGATAGATACGCAGTATTTT	CASSLGSVTIDTQYF
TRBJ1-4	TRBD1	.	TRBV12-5	TGTGCTAGCCGGGACAGATTTAATGAAAAACTGTTTTTT	CASRDRFNEKLFF
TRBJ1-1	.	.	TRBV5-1	TGCGCCAGCAGCTTGTCGAATGGGGCCGGTTTCTCTGAAGCTTTCTTT	CASSLSNGAGFSEAFF
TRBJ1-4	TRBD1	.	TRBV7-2	TGTGCCAGCAGCTTGATGGACAGGGCATATGAAAAACTGTTTTTT	CASSLMDRAYEKLFF
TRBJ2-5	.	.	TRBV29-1	TGCAGCGAAAAGGGGGGTGGGGAGACCCAGTACTTC	CSEKGGGETQYF
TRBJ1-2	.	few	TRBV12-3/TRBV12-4	TGTGCCAGCAGTCCGACCAGCACCTATGGCTACACCTTC	CASSPTSTYGYTF
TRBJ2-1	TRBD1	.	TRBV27	TGTGCCAGCAGTCCCCTCGCATTGGGGACAGAGAACAATGAGCAGTTCTTC	CASSPLALGTENNEQFF
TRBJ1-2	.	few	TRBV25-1	TGTGCCAGCAGTGATGAAGGACGGACGGGCTACACCTTC	CASSDEGRTGYTF
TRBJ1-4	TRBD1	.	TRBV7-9	TGTGCCAGCAGCTTGGCGGACAGGGGTAATGAAAAACTGTTTTTT	CASSLADRGNEKLFF
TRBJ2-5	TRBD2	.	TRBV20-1	TGCAGTGCTAGAGATTGGGCAGGCGGGAGAGCCGAGACCCAGTACTTC	CSARDWAGGRAETQYF
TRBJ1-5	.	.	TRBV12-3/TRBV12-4	TGTGCCAGCAGGTCCGGCGGAGAAGGTCGCAATCAGCCTCAGCATTTT	CASRSGGEGRNQPQHF
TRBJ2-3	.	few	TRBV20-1	TGCAGTGCGTCGGAAGACTTGACTATAGCGGGCACAGATACGCAGTATTTT	CSASEDLTIAGTDTQYF
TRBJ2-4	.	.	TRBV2	TGTGCCAGCAGTGATCAAAAAAACATTCAGTACTTC	CASSDQKNIQYF
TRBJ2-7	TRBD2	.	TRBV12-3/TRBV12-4	TGTGCCAGCAGTTTAAAGCGGGGGCCAGGGTACGAGCAGTACTTC	CASSLKRGPGYEQYF
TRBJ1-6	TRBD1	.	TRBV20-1	TGCAGTGCTAGAGAAACAGGGGATTCACCCCTCCACTTT	CSARETGDSPLHF
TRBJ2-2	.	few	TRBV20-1	TGCAGTGCCGCGGACATGAAATTGGGTGACACCGGGGAGCCGTTTTTT	CSAADMKLGDTGEPFF
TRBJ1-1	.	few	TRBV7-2	TGTGCCAGCAGCTTTGGCGCAGGGGTCACTGAAGCTTTCTTT	CASSFGAGVTEAFF
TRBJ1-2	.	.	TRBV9	TGTGCCAGCAGCGTAGGACATCTTCCCGGCTACACCTTC	CASSVGHLPGYTF
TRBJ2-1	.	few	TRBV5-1	TGCGCCAGCAGCCCAGCACACAGGGTCGAAGAGCAGTTCTTC	CASSPAHRVEEQFF
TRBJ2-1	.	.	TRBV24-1	TGTGCCACCAGTGCCCAATACAGGGCCAATGAGCAGTTCTTC	CATSAQYRANEQFF
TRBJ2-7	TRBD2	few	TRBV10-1	TGCGCCAGCAGTGAGTTAGCGGGAGACTACGAGCAGTACTTC	CASSELAGDYEQYF
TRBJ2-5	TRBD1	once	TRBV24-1	TGTGCCACCAGTGAAGGGGGCCCAGAGACCCAGTACTTC	CATSEGGPETQYF
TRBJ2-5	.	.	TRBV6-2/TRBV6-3	TGTGCCAGCAGTTGGGAACAAGAGACCCAGTACTTC	CASSWEQETQYF
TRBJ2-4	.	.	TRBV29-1	TGCAGCGTTGTGGAGGTGAACATTCAGTACTTC	CSVVEVNIQYF
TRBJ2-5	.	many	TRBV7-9	TGTGCCAGCAGCTTTTCCCAAGAGACCCAGTACTTC	CASSFSQETQYF
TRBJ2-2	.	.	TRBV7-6	TGTGCCAGCAGCTTAACCGGGCCATTCCGGGGGGAGCTGTTTTTT	CASSLTGPFRGELFF
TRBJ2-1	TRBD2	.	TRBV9	TGTGCCAGCAGCGGAGCGGGAGACGAGCAGTTCTTC	CASSGAGDEQFF
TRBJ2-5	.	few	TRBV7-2	TGTGCCAGCAGCCCCCCTCCACAAGACGGACAAGAGACCCAGTACTTC	CASSPPPQDGQETQYF
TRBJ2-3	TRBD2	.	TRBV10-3	TGTGCCATCAGGGGGACTAGCGGGAAGGCGGATACGCAGTATTTT	CAIRGTSGKADTQYF
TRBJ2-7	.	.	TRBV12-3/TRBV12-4	TGTGCCAGCCTACTGGGAGAACACTACGAGCAGTACTTC	CASLLGEHYEQYF
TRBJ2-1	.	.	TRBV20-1	TGCAGTGCTCCATTAGGCCTGATAAACAATGAGCAGTTCTTC	CSAPLGLINNEQFF
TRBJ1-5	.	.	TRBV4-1	TGCGCCAGCAGCCAAGTCGAAGGGGTGATTCAGCCCCAGCATTTT	CASSQVEGVIQPQHF
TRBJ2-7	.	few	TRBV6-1	TGTGCCAGCAGTGAACAGGGGTACTCCTACGAGCAGTACTTC	CASSEQGYSYEQYF
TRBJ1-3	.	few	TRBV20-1	TGCAGTGCTAGAGATTCTGCTAGAACTGGAAACACCATATATTTT	CSARDSARTGNTIYF
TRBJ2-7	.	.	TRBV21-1	TGTGCCAGCAGCAAAGCACGAGACAGGGCCTCCGAGCAGTACTTC	CASSKARDRASEQYF
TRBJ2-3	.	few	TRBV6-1	TGTGCCAGCAGTCCCCACGGGACGGGGGGCGATACGCAGTATTTT	CASSPHGTGGDTQYF
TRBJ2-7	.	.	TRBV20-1	TGCAGTGCTAGAGATCCACAGGGCCCCGGCCACGAGCAGTACTTC	CSARDPQGPGHEQYF
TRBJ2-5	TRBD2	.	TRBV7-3	TGTGCCAGCAGCCTGACGGGACTAGCGGGGCATCTGCACTTC	CASSLTGLAGHLHF
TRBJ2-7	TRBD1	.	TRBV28	TGTGCCATTACAGGGGACAACGAGCAGTACTTC	CAITGDNEQYF